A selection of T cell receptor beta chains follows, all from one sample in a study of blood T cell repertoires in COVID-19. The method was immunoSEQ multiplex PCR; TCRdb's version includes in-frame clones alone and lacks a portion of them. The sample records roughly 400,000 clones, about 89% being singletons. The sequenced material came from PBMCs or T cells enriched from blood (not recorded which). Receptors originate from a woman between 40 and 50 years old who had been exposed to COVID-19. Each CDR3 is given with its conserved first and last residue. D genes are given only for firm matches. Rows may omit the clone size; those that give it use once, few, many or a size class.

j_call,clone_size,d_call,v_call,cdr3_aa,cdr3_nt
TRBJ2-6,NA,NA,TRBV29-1,CSVGTIGANVLTF,TGCAGCGTTGGGACAATTGGGGCCAACGTCCTGACTTTC
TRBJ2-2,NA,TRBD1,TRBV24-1,CATSDGGQGFSGELFF,TGTGCCACCAGTGATGGGGGACAGGGCTTTTCCGGGGAGCTGTTTTTT
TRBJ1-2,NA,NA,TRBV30,CAWSPGTASISDGYTF,TGTGCCTGGTCACCTGGAACAGCCTCAATATCAGATGGCTACACCTTC
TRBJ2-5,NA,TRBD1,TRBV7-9,CASSSGTGGLEETQYF,TGTGCCAGCAGCTCGGGGACAGGGGGCTTGGAGGAGACCCAGTACTTC
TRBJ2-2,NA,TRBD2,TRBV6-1,CASSELAGGGTGELFF,TGTGCCAGCAGTGAACTAGCGGGGGGCGGCACCGGGGAGCTGTTTTTT
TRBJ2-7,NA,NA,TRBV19,CASSGFIQGRHEQYF,TGTGCCAGTAGTGGTTTTATCCAGGGCAGGCACGAGCAGTACTTC
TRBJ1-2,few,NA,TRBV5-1,CASSLETSPGYGYTF,TGCGCCAGCAGCTTGGAAACCTCACCCGGGTATGGCTACACCTTC
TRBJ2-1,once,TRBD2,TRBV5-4,CASSSRLAVNNEQFF,TGTGCCAGCAGCTCTCGACTAGCGGTGAACAATGAGCAGTTCTTC
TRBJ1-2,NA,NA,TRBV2,CASRGGFNYGYTF,TGTGCCAGCAGGGGGGGGTTTAACTATGGCTACACCTTC
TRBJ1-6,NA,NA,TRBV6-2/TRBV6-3,CASSYLGALNSPLHF,TGTGCCAGCAGTTACCTGGGGGCTCTCAATTCACCCCTCCACTTT
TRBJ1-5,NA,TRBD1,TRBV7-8,CASSPGTGKGRDNQPQHF,TGTGCCAGCAGCCCTGGGACAGGGAAAGGTCGTGACAATCAGCCCCAGCATTTT
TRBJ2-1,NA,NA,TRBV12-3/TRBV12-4,CASSFLSVPEQFF,TGTGCCAGCAGTTTTTTATCAGTACCTGAGCAGTTCTTC
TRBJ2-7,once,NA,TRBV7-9,CASSSQGRTYEQYF,TGTGCCAGCAGCTCACAGGGGAGGACCTACGAGCAGTACTTC
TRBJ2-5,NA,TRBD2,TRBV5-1,CASSPGPGLAVQETQYF,TGCGCCAGCAGCCCCGGACCGGGACTAGCAGTGCAGGAGACCCAGTACTTC
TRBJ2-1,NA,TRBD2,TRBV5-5,CASSLILLAGGNEQFF,TGTGCCAGCAGCTTGATTCTCCTAGCGGGAGGCAATGAGCAGTTCTTC
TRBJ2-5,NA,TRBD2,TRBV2,CASKWRGDQETQYF,TGTGCCAGCAAATGGCGGGGGGACCAAGAGACCCAGTACTTC
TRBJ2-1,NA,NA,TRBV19,CASSIKAGIYNEQFF,TGTGCCAGTAGTATTAAGGCAGGTATTTACAATGAGCAGTTCTTC
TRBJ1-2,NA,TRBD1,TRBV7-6,CASSASGTGILGYTF,TGTGCCAGCAGCGCCTCCGGGACAGGGATTCTTGGCTACACCTTC
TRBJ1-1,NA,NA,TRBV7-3,CASSFQGNTEAFF,TGTGCCAGCAGCTTTCAGGGGAACACTGAAGCTTTCTTT
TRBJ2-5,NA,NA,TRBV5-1,CASSLAIQEGHTHFQETQYF,TGCGCCAGCAGCTTGGCCATTCAAGAGGGACATACCCACTTCCAAGAGACCCAGTACTTC
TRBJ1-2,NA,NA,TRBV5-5,CASSLGPSGFYGYTF,TGTGCCAGCAGCTTGGGTCCTTCGGGATTCTATGGCTACACCTTC
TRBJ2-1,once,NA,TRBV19,CASSMRFIREEGNEQFF,TGTGCCAGTAGTATGAGGTTCATTCGAGAGGAAGGTAATGAGCAGTTCTTC
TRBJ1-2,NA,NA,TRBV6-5,CASTATAGVNYGYTF,TGTGCCAGCACGGCAACAGCAGGCGTTAACTATGGCTACACCTTC
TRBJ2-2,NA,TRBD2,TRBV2,CASSEERGYTGELFF,TGTGCCAGCAGTGAAGAGCGGGGCTACACCGGGGAGCTGTTTTTT
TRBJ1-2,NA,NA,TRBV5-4,CASSPPVDYGYTF,TGTGCCAGCAGCCCTCCCGTTGACTATGGCTACACCTTC
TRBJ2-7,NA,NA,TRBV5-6,CASSLTGFEQYF,TGTGCCAGCAGCTTGACAGGGTTCGAGCAGTACTTC
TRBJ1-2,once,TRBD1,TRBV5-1,CASSSQGVSGYTF,TGCGCCAGCAGCTCACAGGGGGTGAGTGGCTACACCTTC
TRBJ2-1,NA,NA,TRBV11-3,CASSLDVRTGSYNEQFF,TGTGCCAGCAGCTTAGATGTAAGAACGGGCTCCTACAATGAGCAGTTCTTC
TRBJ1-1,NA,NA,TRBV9,CASSGSGVNTEAFF,TGTGCCAGCAGCGGGTCCGGGGTGAACACTGAAGCTTTCTTT
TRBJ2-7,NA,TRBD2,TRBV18,CATHPPSGAYEQYF,TGTGCCACCCACCCCCCTAGCGGGGCCTACGAGCAGTACTTC
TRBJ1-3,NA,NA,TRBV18,CASSPPSGLAGNTIYF,TGTGCCAGCTCACCACCGTCAGGGCTGGCTGGAAACACCATATATTTT
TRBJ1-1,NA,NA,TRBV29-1,CSVALWTVNTEAFF,TGCAGCGTTGCCCTTTGGACAGTGAACACTGAAGCTTTCTTT
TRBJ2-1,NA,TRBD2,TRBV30,CAWSLGLADEQFF,TGTGCCTGGAGTCTCGGACTAGCCGATGAGCAGTTCTTC
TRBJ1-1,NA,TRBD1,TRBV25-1,CASIQPTGKGSTEAFF,TGTGCCAGCATCCAACCGACAGGGAAGGGGAGCACTGAAGCTTTCTTT
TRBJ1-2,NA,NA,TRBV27,CASSLVRDYGYTF,TGTGCCAGCAGCCTAGTCCGTGACTATGGCTACACCTTC
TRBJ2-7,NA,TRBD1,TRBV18,CASSPRTGGIYEQYF,TGTGCCAGCTCACCGCGGACAGGGGGGATCTACGAGCAGTACTTC
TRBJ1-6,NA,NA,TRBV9,CASSVQSFNSPLHF,TGTGCCAGCAGCGTCCAGTCATTCAATTCACCCCTCCACTTT
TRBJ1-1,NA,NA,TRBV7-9,CASSLTVKAFF,TGTGCCAGCAGCTTAACGGTTAAAGCTTTCTTT
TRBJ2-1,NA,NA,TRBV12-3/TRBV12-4,CASRFNYNEQFF,TGTGCCAGCAGATTCAACTACAATGAGCAGTTCTTC
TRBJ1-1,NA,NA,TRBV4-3,CASSQDSNTEAFF,TGCGCCAGCAGCCAAGACAGTAACACTGAAGCTTTCTTT
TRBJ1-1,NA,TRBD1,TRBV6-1,CASSEARDRVTEAFF,TGTGCCAGCAGTGAAGCTCGGGACAGGGTCACTGAAGCTTTCTTT
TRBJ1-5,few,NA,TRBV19,CASKGGSGNQPQHF,TGTGCCAGTAAGGGAGGGAGCGGCAATCAGCCCCAGCATTTT
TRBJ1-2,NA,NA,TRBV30,CAWSRGAAANYGYTF,TGTGCCTGGAGCCGAGGAGCAGCAGCTAACTATGGCTACACCTTC
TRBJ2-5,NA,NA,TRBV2,CASTTIVGGTQYF,TGTGCCAGCACCACAATAGTGGGGGGGACCCAGTACTTC
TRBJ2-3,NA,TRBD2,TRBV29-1,CSVFPTSGRAILEDTQYF,TGCAGCGTTTTTCCCACTAGCGGGAGGGCCATTTTGGAAGATACGCAGTATTTT
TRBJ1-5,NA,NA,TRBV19,CASSRGSNQPQHF,TGTGCCAGTAGTCGCGGTAGCAATCAGCCCCAGCATTTT
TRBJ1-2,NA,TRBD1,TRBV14,CASSPRTGDGYTF,TGTGCCAGCAGCCCGAGGACAGGGGACGGCTACACCTTC
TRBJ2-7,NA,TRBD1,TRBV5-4,CATQPGQGAWEQYF,TGTGCCACTCAACCGGGGCAGGGGGCATGGGAGCAGTACTTC
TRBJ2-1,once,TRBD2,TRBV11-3,CASSLVSSGVYNEQFF,TGTGCCAGCAGCTTAGTTTCTAGCGGGGTGTACAATGAGCAGTTCTTC
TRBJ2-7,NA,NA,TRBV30,CAWSVQAKVSYEQYF,TGTGCCTGGAGTGTACAGGCAAAGGTCTCCTACGAGCAGTACTTC
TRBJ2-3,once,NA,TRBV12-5,CASGRKTVNTQYF,TGTGCTAGTGGCCGTAAAACGGTGAATACGCAGTATTTT
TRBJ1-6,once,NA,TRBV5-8,CASGIVNSPLHF,TGTGCCAGCGGCATCGTTAATTCACCCCTCCACTTT
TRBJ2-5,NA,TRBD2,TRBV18,CASSPLSTSGGLQETQYF,TGTGCCAGCTCACCACTATCGACTAGCGGGGGGCTCCAAGAGACCCAGTACTTC
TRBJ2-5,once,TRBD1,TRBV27,CASSRGQGGETQYF,TGTGCCAGCAGCCGGGGACAGGGTGGAGAGACCCAGTACTTC
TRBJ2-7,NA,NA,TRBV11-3,CASSLGGGKQYF,TGTGCCAGCAGCTTGGGGGGTGGGAAGCAGTACTTC